This T cell receptor beta chain originates from a study of response to subunit inactivated influenza vaccine. Study results and caveats: Researchers suggested that each seasonal influenza vaccination recruits few new T cells.

The V end lost 5 bases, the J end lost 8 bases, and 14 bases lay between the germline ends. The CDR3 spans 12 residues. Germline loops: CDR1 DFQATT, CDR2 SNEGSKA (reference sequence). TCRdb redid the calling of the RT-PCR reads with MiXCR, one entry per CDR3 protein. Of approximately 700,000 distinct CDR3 sequences listed, approximately 14% are singletons. This clonotype was seen more than once but under ten times. Its antigen is as yet unknown. The rearrangement links TRBV20-1 to TRBJ2-3; TRBD2 might be the D (5 bases). The clonotype was recovered from a man in his forties or fifties who received an inactivated influenza vaccine. Here the sequenced sample was PBMCs from blood, taken 12 days after vaccination. This CDR3 is CSAARGAGTQYF. The CDR3 DNA sequence: TGCAGTGCTGCCCGGGGAGCCGGTACGCAGTATTTT.